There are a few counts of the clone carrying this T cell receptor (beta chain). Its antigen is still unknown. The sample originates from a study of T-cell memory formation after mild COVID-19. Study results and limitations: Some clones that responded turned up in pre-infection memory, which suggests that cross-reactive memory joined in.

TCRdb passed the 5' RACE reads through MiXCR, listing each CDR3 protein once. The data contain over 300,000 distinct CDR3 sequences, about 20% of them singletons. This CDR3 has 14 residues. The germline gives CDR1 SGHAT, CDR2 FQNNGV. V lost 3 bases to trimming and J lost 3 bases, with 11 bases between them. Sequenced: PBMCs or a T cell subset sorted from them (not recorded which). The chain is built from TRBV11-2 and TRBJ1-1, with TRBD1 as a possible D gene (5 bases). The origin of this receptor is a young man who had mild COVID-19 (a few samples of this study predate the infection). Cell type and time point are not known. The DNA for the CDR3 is TGTGCCAGCAGCTTCGGGGGGGAGTACACTGAAGCTTTCTTT. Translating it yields CASSFGGEYTEAFF.